The 6 T cell receptor beta chains listed next were all sequenced from one sample in a study of molecular identifiers for immune sequencing clone quantification (dated by TCRdb to 2017 to 2018). Library preparation was by PCR. These reads were obtained on an Illumina HiSeq 4000. Clones were called with MiXCR by TCRdb after fastp trimmed the public reads at Q25, and only in-frame beta chains were retained. Every entry covers one CDR3 protein and lists the most common genes and DNA from its rows. For this sample there are approximately 500,000 distinct CDR3 sequences; roughly 23% appear just once. The ten largest account for under 0.85% of the sample. Sequenced material: naive CD8+ T cells from blood, with Jurkat cell RNA spiked in. In light of the paper, this sample's cell subset or site label describes: FACS-sorted CD8+CD4-CCR7+CD45RA+ naive T cells. Receptors were obtained from a human donor in good health. Some libraries in this study had Jurkat cell RNA spiked in.

In its sample, this clonotype was seen many times. The chain has TRBV28 and TRBJ1-1; 8 bases fit TRBD1. This CDR3 region has 15 residues. The V and J ends lost 3 bases and 3 bases, in that order; junction bases with no gene match: 6. The germline V gene has CDR1 MDHEN and CDR2 SYDVKM. CDR3 in amino acids: CASSFMGQDYTEAFF. CDR3 DNA sequence: TGTGCCAGCAGTTTCATGGGACAGGATTACACTGAAGCTTTCTTT.

This clonotype was counted between two and nine times. The chain carries TRBV25-1 and TRBJ1-1; D gene unclear. This CDR3 is built from 16 residues. Trimming stripped 4 bases from V and 3 bases from J, with 18 bases between. From germline, CDR1 is MGHDK and CDR2 SYGVNS. CDR3 DNA sequence: TGTGCCAGCAGTGCTTTTGGACCTAAGGCGGACACTGAAGCTTTCTTT. This codes for CASSAFGPKADTEAFF. The whole variable domain, filled in from reference TRBV25-1 and TRBJ1-1, reads EADIYQTPRYLVIGTGKKITLECSQTMGHDKMYWYQQDPGMELHLIHYSYGVNSTEKGDLSSESTVSRIRTEHFPLTLESARPSHTSQYLCASSAFGPKADTEAFFGQGTRLTVV.

There are a few counts of this clonotype. This chain uses TRBV6-2 or TRBV6-3 with TRBJ1-1, with D hard to call. The CDR3 is made up of 13 amino acids. Germline lookup yields CDR1 MNHEY and CDR2 SVGEGT. V gave up 7 bases and J gave up 2 bases, with 11 bases separating them. Here the CDR3 reads CASNPAGNTEAFF. CDR3 coding DNA: TGTGCCAGCAACCCAGCAGGAAACACTGAAGCTTTCTTT.

This clonotype was counted at least ten times. Compared with germline, one end of the junction differs, possibly owing to a read error. The chain recombines TRBV7-7 with TRBJ1-1; D unclear. From germline, CDR1 is SSHAT and CDR2 FNYEAQ (reference sequence). The CDR3 has 18 residues. The CDR3 nucleotides are TGTGCTAGCAGCTTAAAATCTCACAGAGGTGTAATGAACACTGAAGCTTTCTTT. Protein sequence: CASSLKSHRGVMNTEAFF. Based on the CDR3 plus reference TRBV7-7 and TRBJ1-1, the full variable domain is GAGVSQSPRYKVTKRGQDVTLRCDPISSHATLYWYQQALGQGPEFLTYFNYEAQPDKSGLPSDRFSAERPEGSISTLTIQRTEQRDSAMYRCASSLKSHRGVMNTEAFFGQGTRLTVV.

The rearrangement joins TRBV6-2 or TRBV6-3 to TRBJ2-7; D uncertain. The CDR3 loop spans 11 amino acids. Trimming cost V 10 bases and J 5 bases, with 12 bases left between them. CDR1 is MNHEY, CDR2 SVGEGT, per germline. Written as DNA, the CDR3 is TGTGCCAACAGACTTATACACGAGCAGTACTTC. Its translation: CANRLIHEQYF.

The chain employs TRBV10-1 and TRBJ2-3, with 12 bases matching TRBD2. Germline-derived CDR1 and CDR2 are WNHNN and SYGVQD (reference sequence). The CDR3 runs 15 residues. V dropped 3 bases and J dropped 7; count of bases not matched to a gene: 5. CDR3 in amino acids: CASSESGLAGYTQYF. Here the CDR3 DNA reads TGCGCCAGCAGTGAATCAGGACTAGCGGGGTATACGCAGTATTTT.